The 27 T cell receptor beta chains listed next were all sequenced from one sample in a study of shared clonotypes between healthy human individuals. Data came from immunoSEQ multiplex PCR; TCRdb stores just in-frame clones and leaves some out. This table has 1.6 million or so clones, over 95% appearing once. The sequencing input was naive CD4+ T cells sorted from blood. Documented subset: CD45RA+ positively selected. The receptor source for this set is a man aged 25 to 45 in good health.

The chain combines TRBV18 with TRBJ2-1; 7 bases are a match to TRBD2. There are 14 residues in the CDR3. From germline, CDR1 is KGHSH and CDR2 LQKENI. With 5 bases clipped from V and 3 bases from J, the junction kept 4 bases outside the gene matches. Here the CDR3 DNA reads TGTGCCAGCTCAAGTCTAGCGGACTACAATGAGCAGTTCTTC. This translates into CASSSLADYNEQFF.

The chain couples TRBV7-9 to TRBJ1-5, with unresolved D. V was cut by 0 bases and J by 4 bases, with 10 bases left in between. The CDR3 spans 15 residues. Per germline, CDR1 SEHNR and CDR2 FQNEAQ (reference sequence). In nucleotides, the CDR3 is TGTGCCAGCAGCTTAGCAGGGATATCAAATCAGCCCCAGCATTTT. The encoded protein is CASSLAGISNQPQHF.

This CDR3 is CATTLPDAGANTGELFF. The CDR3 coding sequence is TGTGCCACCACCCTACCCGATGCAGGCGCGAACACCGGGGAGCTGTTTTTT. The chain recombines TRBV15 with TRBJ2-2; no reliable D call. The CDR3 spans 17 residues. The germline V gene encodes CDR1 LNHNV and CDR2 YYDKDF (reference sequence). The V end lost 7 bases, the J end lost 0 bases, and 18 bases lay between the germline ends.

This clone was recorded once. The chain's CDR3 is CASSTGTQGSSYEQYF. CDR3 sequence (DNA): TGTGCCAGTAGTACCGGTACACAGGGCAGCTCCTACGAGCAGTACTTC. The chain carries TRBV19 and TRBJ2-7, with D possibly being TRBD1 (6 bases). CDR3 length: 16 amino acids. Trimming stripped 4 bases from V and 0 bases from J, with 16 bases between. The germline V gene encodes CDR1 LNHDA and CDR2 SQIVND (reference sequence).

This rearrangement joins TRBV7-2 to TRBJ2-5; 8 bases align to TRBD1. CDR3 length equals 16 residues. The germline gives CDR1 SGHTA, CDR2 FQGNSA. With 5 bases clipped from V and 5 bases from J, the junction kept 13 bases outside the gene matches. The CDR3 loop reads CASSPQGALLSETQYF. CDR3 nucleotide sequence: TGTGCCAGCAGCCCTCAGGGGGCGCTTTTAAGCGAGACCCAGTACTTC.

The genes are TRBV5-1 and TRBJ2-7, with D perhaps assigned TRBD1 or TRBD2 (5 bases each). V lost 4 bases to trimming and J lost 6 bases, with 23 bases between them. This CDR3 has 16 residues. The germline CDR1 and CDR2 sequences are SGHRS and YFSETQ. CDR3 amino acids: CASSLDGTASFGEQYF. CDR3 in DNA: TGCGCCAGCAGCCTGGACGGGACGGCGTCCTTTGGCGAGCAGTACTTC.

The rearrangement joins TRBV28 to TRBJ2-7, with TRBD2 matching over 9 bases. From germline, CDR1 is MDHEN and CDR2 SYDVKM. CDR3 length: 16 residues. V was pared by 3 bases and J by 4 bases, with 10 bases of the junction left unmatched. The CDR3 here is CASSFHGLAPKYEQYF. The CDR3 region has the DNA TGTGCCAGCAGTTTCCATGGACTAGCGCCGAAGTACGAGCAGTACTTC.

This chain joins TRBV5-1 and TRBJ2-1; 7 nucleotides align to TRBD2. The CDR3 runs to 15 residues. J was trimmed by 5 bases and V by 0 bases; bases with no gene match: 5. The germline V gene has CDR1 SGHRS and CDR2 YFSETQ. The CDR3: CASSLGAGVNNEQFF. The CDR3, as DNA: TGCGCCAGCAGCTTGGGGGCGGGAGTGAACAATGAGCAGTTCTTC.

The chain is built from TRBV7-6 and TRBJ2-7; 7 bases fit TRBD2. The germline gives CDR1 SGHVS, CDR2 FNYEAQ. The J segment lost 4 bases and the V segment lost 1 base, leaving 10 bases of the junction unmatched. The CDR3 runs to 16 residues. This CDR3 reads CASSLEVGLAVYEQYF. CDR3 nucleotides: TGTGCCAGCAGCTTAGAGGTTGGGCTAGCGGTATACGAGCAGTACTTC.

Notes on this clone: Distinct nucleotide sequences in the sample also encode this CDR3. This chain uses TRBV5-1 with TRBJ2-5; 13 bases line up with TRBD2. This CDR3 has 15 residues. V was clipped by 3 bases and J by 5 bases; unmatched bases: 4. Germline values: CDR1 SGHRS, CDR2 YFSETQ. CDR3 sequence: CASSYGLAGVETQYF. The CDR3 DNA follows: TGCGCCAGCAGCTACGGACTAGCGGGAGTTGAGACCCAGTACTTC.

This clone was seen a single time. This chain connects TRBV5-5 to TRBJ1-2, with D possibly being TRBD1 (5 bases). Trimming took 4 bases from V and 4 from J, leaving 11 bases between them. The CDR3 is made up of 13 amino acids. Germline CDR1 reads SGHKS; CDR2 reads YYEKEE (reference sequence). The CDR3 spells CASSLRDGYGYTF. In DNA, the CDR3 is TGTGCCAGCAGCCTCCGGGACGGCTATGGCTACACCTTC.

The V gene is TRBV30, the J gene TRBJ2-3, with D unresolved. With 0 bases removed from V and 7 bases from J, the gap between germline ends came to 11 bases. CDR1 and CDR2 (germline): GTSNPN, SVGIG (reference sequence). This CDR3 is 13 amino acids long. CDR3: CAWSVGVANTQYF. In DNA form, the CDR3 reads TGTGCCTGGAGTGTTGGGGTTGCCAATACGCAGTATTTT. Filled out from reference TRBV30 and TRBJ2-3, the complete variable domain reads SQTIHQWPATLVQPVGSPLSLECTVEGTSNPNLYWYRQAAGRGLQLLFYSVGIGQISSEVPQNLSASRPQDRQFILSSKKLLLSDSGFYLCAWSVGVANTQYFGPGTRLTVL.

V usage is TRBV5-1 and J usage is TRBJ2-5, with D perhaps matching TRBD2 (5 bases). Trimming pared 4 bases from V and 5 bases from J, leaving 18 bases between. The CDR3 is 15 residues long. In germline, CDR1 is SGHRS, CDR2 YFSETQ. The CDR3 loop is CASSPGAALEETQYF. CDR3 DNA: TGCGCCAGCAGCCCTGGAGCGGCCCTGGAGGAGACCCAGTACTTC.

The V and J genes are TRBV19 and TRBJ1-2, with 10 bases identical to TRBD1. Per the germline V gene, CDR1 is LNHDA and CDR2 is SQIVND (reference sequence). The V segment lost 5 bases and the J segment 7 bases; nucleotides outside the gene matches: 7. CDR3 length: 14 amino acids. The CDR3 DNA reads TGTGCCAGTAGTGGGACAGGGGTTCTAGTTGGCTACACCTTC. Its protein is CASSGTGVLVGYTF.

The rearrangement joins TRBV7-6 to TRBJ2-7; possibly TRBD1 for D (7 bases). The CDR3 sequence is 16 residues long. Germline-derived CDR1 and CDR2 are SGHVS and FNYEAQ. The V gene lost 8 bases and the J gene lost 0 bases, with 20 bases spanning the gap. CDR3 loop: CASARGARDLSYEQYF. The CDR3 DNA reads as TGTGCCAGCGCCAGGGGGGCCCGGGACCTCTCCTACGAGCAGTACTTC.

This chain connects TRBV29-1 to TRBJ1-5; no clear D. This CDR3 spans 14 amino acids. The V gene lost 6 bases and the J gene lost 1 base, with 13 bases spanning the gap. From germline, CDR1 is SQVTM and CDR2 ANQGSEA. The CDR3 nucleotides read TGCAGCGTAATTCCGGGCCACAGCAATCAGCCCCAGCATTTT. It specifies CSVIPGHSNQPQHF.

The chain carries TRBV29-1 and TRBJ2-5; no clear D gene. This CDR3 contains 10 residues. V was pared by 6 bases and J by 7 bases, with 9 bases between. The germline V gene has CDR1 SQVTM and CDR2 ANQGSEA. The CDR3 here is CSVIFGTQYF. CDR3 nucleotide sequence: TGCAGCGTCATATTTGGGACCCAGTACTTC.

The J gene is TRBJ2-3, the V gene TRBV5-1; D is undetermined. The V end was cut by 3 bases, the J end by 8 bases, with 13 bases between. The V gene's germline CDR1 is SGHRS and CDR2 YFSETQ. The CDR3 runs 13 residues. The CDR3 sequence: CASSSTPLGTQYF. The DNA of the CDR3 is TGCGCCAGCAGCTCTACCCCCCTGGGTACGCAGTATTTT.

The chain combines TRBV7-8 with TRBJ2-7, with 7 positions matching TRBD2. The CDR3 has 15 amino acids. Germline V gene data show CDR1 as SGHVS and CDR2 as FQNEAQ. With V trimmed by 8 bases and J by 3 bases, 13 bases remained unmatched. CDR3 region: CASRPVAGFFYEQYF. CDR3 in DNA: TGTGCCAGCCGGCCAGTAGCGGGCTTTTTCTACGAGCAGTACTTC.

V gene TRBV6-1 combines with J gene TRBJ2-3, with D unclear. Germline V gene sequence: CDR1 MNHNS, CDR2 SASEGT. V was trimmed by 1 base and J by 6 bases, leaving 8 bases between them. This CDR3 has 13 amino acids. The CDR3 DNA sequence: TGTGCCAGCAGTGAAGGCGGTAGGGATACGCAGTATTTT. Residues: CASSEGGRDTQYF.

This clone was picked up one time. The chain joins TRBV2 to TRBJ1-2, with D possibly being TRBD1 (5 bases). V was clipped by 6 bases and J by 8 bases, with 22 bases between them. The germline V gene has CDR1 SNHLY and CDR2 FYNNEI. The CDR3 sequence is 15 residues long. Here the CDR3 DNA reads TGTGCCAGCAGGGGGCTGGAGGGAGCCCTATGGGGCTACACCTTC. Translating it yields CASRGLEGALWGYTF.

The rearrangement links TRBV5-6 to TRBJ2-7; perhaps TRBD1 as D (6 bases). CDR1 and CDR2 (germline): SGHDT, YYEEEE. The ends were cut back, 0 bases at V and 0 bases at J, with 10 bases in the middle. The CDR3 loop spans 15 amino acids. In nucleotides, the CDR3 is TGTGCCAGCAGCTTGGGACAGGAAACCTCCTACGAGCAGTACTTC. Encoded protein: CASSLGQETSYEQYF.

This CDR3 reads CASAGVSGTNEKLFF. The CDR3 DNA is TGCGCCAGCGCGGGGGTTTCCGGAACTAATGAAAAACTGTTTTTT. The genes are TRBV4-1 and TRBJ1-4; a possible D gene is TRBD1 (5 bases). The CDR3 contains 15 residues. V shed 8 bases and J shed 1 base, with 14 bases lying between them. The germline CDR1 and CDR2 sequences are MGHRA and YSYEKL.

The CDR3: CASSPMASGSNEQFF. CDR3 in DNA: TGTGCCAGCAGCCCCATGGCTAGCGGGAGCAATGAGCAGTTCTTC. The chain employs TRBV9 and TRBJ2-1; 10 nucleotides agree with TRBD2. The CDR3 length is 15 residues. Germline V lookup: CDR1 SGDLS, CDR2 YYNGEE. The V segment lost 4 bases and the J segment 6 bases; nucleotides outside the gene matches: 7.

J is TRBJ1-3 and V is TRBV5-1; 7 nucleotides line up with TRBD1. This CDR3 contains 15 residues. Germline-derived CDR1 and CDR2 are SGHRS and YFSETQ. V lost 1 base and J lost 3; bases outside the gene matches: 4. CDR3 DNA: TGCGCCAGCAGCTTGAAGGGGGCCTTTGGAAACACCATATATTTT. This translates into CASSLKGAFGNTIYF. Looking up the rest from reference TRBV5-1 and TRBJ1-3 gives the full variable domain: KAGVTQTPRYLIKTRGQQVTLSCSPISGHRSVSWYQQTPGQGLQFLFEYFSETQRNKGNFPGRFSGRQFSNSRSEMNVSTLELGDSALYLCASSLKGAFGNTIYFGEGSWLTVV.

To note about this clone: Other DNA sequences in this specimen translate into the identical CDR3. The V and J genes are TRBV5-4 and TRBJ2-3; D call uncertain. Trimming left V 2 bases short and J 1 base short, with 8 bases between. The germline CDR1 and CDR2 sequences are SGHNT and YYREEE (reference sequence). There are 14 residues in the CDR3. The CDR3 here is CASSFPGRTDTQYF. The DNA for the CDR3 is TGTGCCAGCAGCTTTCCAGGCCGCACAGATACGCAGTATTTT. The whole variable domain, remainder taken from reference TRBV5-4 and TRBJ2-3, is ETGVTQSPTHLIKTRGQQVTLRCSSQSGHNTVSWYQQALGQGPQFIFQYYREEENGRGNFPPRFSGLQFPNYSSELNVNALELDDSALYLCASSFPGRTDTQYFGPGTRLTVL.

This sequence joins TRBV7-9 and TRBJ1-2, with 10 bases that match TRBD1. J gave up 1 base and V 5 bases, and 13 bases lay outside the gene matches. Germline V lookup: CDR1 SEHNR, CDR2 FQNEAQ (reference sequence). This CDR3 comprises 18 residues. The CDR3 protein is CASSRIWTGGNINYGYTF. The CDR3 DNA is TGTGCCAGCAGCCGAATATGGACAGGGGGAAACATTAACTATGGCTACACCTTC.